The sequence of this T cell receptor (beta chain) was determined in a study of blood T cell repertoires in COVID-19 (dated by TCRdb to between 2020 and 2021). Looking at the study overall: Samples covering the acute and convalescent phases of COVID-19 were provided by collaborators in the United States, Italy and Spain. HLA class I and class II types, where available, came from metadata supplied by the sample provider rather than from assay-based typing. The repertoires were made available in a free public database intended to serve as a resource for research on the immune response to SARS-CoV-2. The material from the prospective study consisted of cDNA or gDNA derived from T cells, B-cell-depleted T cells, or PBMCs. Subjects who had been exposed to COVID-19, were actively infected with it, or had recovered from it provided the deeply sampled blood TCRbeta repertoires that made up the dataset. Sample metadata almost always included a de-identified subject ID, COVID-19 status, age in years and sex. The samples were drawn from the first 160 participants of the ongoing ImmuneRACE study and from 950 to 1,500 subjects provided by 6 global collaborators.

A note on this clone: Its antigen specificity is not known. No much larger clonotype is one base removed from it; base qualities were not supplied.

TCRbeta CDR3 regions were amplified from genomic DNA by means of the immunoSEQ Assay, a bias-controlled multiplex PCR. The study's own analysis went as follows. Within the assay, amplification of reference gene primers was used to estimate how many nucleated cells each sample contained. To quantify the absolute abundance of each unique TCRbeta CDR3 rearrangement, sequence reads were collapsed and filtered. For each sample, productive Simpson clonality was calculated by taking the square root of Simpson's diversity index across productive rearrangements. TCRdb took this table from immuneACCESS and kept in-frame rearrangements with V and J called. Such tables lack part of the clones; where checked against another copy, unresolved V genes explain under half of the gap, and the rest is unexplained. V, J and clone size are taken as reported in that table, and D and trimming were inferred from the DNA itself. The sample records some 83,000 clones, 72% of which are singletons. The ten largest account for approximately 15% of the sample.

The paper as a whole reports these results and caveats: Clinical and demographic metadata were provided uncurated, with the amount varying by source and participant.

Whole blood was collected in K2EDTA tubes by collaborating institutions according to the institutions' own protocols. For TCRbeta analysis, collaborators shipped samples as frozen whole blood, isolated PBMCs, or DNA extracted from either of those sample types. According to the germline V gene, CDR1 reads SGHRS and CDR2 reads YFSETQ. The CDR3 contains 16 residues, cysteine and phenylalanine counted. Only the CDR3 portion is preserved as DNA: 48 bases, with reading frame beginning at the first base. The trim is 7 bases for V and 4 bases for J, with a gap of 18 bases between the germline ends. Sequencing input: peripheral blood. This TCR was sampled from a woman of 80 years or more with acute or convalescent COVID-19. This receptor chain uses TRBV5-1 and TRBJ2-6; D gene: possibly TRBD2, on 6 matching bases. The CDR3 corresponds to CASSGTASSGANVLTF. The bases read TGCGCCAGCTCCGGGACTGCCAGTTCCGGGGCCAACGTCCTGACTTTC.